This T cell receptor (beta chain) came from a study of blood T cells in healthy people across ages. The authors ran a second PCR of 7 to 11 cycles using a sample-barcoded 5' primer and a J-beta primer mix. TCRdb ran MiXCR on the 5' RACE reads and lists one entry per CDR3 protein. Of 1.5 million to 2 million distinct CDR3 sequences in the sample, about 39% were seen once. The V end lost 3 bases, the J end lost 2 bases, and 14 bases lay between the germline ends. CDR1 is MNHNS, CDR2 SASEGT, per germline. The CDR3 contains 16 residues. This clonotype was seen more than once but under ten times. The TCR was taken from a human donor in good health. The rearrangement links TRBV6-1 to TRBJ2-1; the D gene is possibly TRBD1 (6 bases). The sequenced sample consisted of blood. The DNA for the CDR3 is TGTGCCAGCAGTGAGTATGGGGGCCTCCCCTACAATGAGCAGTTCTTC. It encodes CASSEYGGLPYNEQFF.